The 27 T cell receptor beta chains given below trace back to one sample, sequenced in a study of shared clonotypes between healthy human individuals. The table came from immunoSEQ multiplex PCR; TCRdb's copy has only in-frame clones and leaves some out. The data contain 800,000 to 1,200,000 clones, 70% to 80% of them singletons. The sequenced sample consisted of memory CD4+ T cells from PBMCs. The subset here: CD45RA-negative fraction. The receptors stem from a man younger than 35 in good health. Some clones in this sample may be carry-over from other donors' samples.

The rearrangement links TRBV18 to TRBJ2-3; the D gene is possibly TRBD2 (6 bases). Trimming shortened V by 4 bases and J by 0 bases, and 11 bases separated the two germline ends. Germline V CDR1 and CDR2: KGHSH, LQKENI. This CDR3 has 15 amino acids. The CDR3 bases are TGTGCCAGCTCACAAGGGACTGGGAGCACAGATACGCAGTATTTT. The encoded protein is CASSQGTGSTDTQYF.

This clone came up a few times. V and J are TRBV5-4 and TRBJ1-1; D perhaps matches TRBD1 (5 bases). The CDR3 has 16 amino acids. Germline V gene sequence: CDR1 SGHNT, CDR2 YYREEE (reference sequence). Trimming left V 0 bases short and J 1 base short, with 13 bases between. CDR3 nucleotide sequence: TGTGCCAGCAGCTTGGACCAACCTGGGGCGAACACTGAAGCTTTCTTT. Translation: CASSLDQPGANTEAFF. The whole variable domain, filled in from reference TRBV5-4 and TRBJ1-1, reads ETGVTQSPTHLIKTRGQQVTLRCSSQSGHNTVSWYQQALGQGPQFIFQYYREEENGRGNFPPRFSGLQFPNYSSELNVNALELDDSALYLCASSLDQPGANTEAFFGQGTRLTVV.

This clone came up a few times. In the same sample, other DNA sequences code for this CDR3. The chain recombines TRBV18 with TRBJ2-1, with 10 bases identical to TRBD2. Looked up from germline, CDR1 is KGHSH and CDR2 is LQKENI. This CDR3 region has 16 residues. V shed 0 bases, J shed 5 bases, and the junction held 4 bases outside the gene matches. The CDR3 coding sequence is TGTGCCAGCTCACCACCGAGACTAGCGGGTGACAATGAGCAGTTCTTC. It codes for CASSPPRLAGDNEQFF.

For this clone: An end of the junction differs from the germline gene, which may be a read error. This chain uses TRBV5-4 with TRBJ2-2, with D maybe TRBD1 (6 bases). The CDR3 contains 16 residues. Germline CDR1 and CDR2: SGHNT and YYREEE (reference sequence). As DNA, the CDR3 is TGTGCCAGCAGCAGAGATCGATCGGACGGCCGAGGGGGGCTGTTTTTT. It translates to CASSRDRSDGRGGLFF. Using reference TRBV5-4 and TRBJ2-2 for the parts outside the CDR3, the full variable domain is ETGVTQSPTHLIKTRGQQVTLRCSSQSGHNTVSWYQQALGQGPQFIFQYYREEENGRGNFPPRFSGLQFPNYSSELNVNALELDDSALYLCASSRDRSDGRGGLFFGEGSRLTVL.

This clone has only one observation. The same CDR3 can be traced to other DNA sequences in this sample. The CDR3: CASSANYEQYF. The CDR3 DNA sequence: TGTGCCAGCAGTGCGAACTACGAGCAGTACTTC. The J gene is TRBJ2-7, the V gene TRBV2; no reliable D call. The CDR3 loop spans 11 amino acids. Germline V gene data show CDR1 as SNHLY and CDR2 as FYNNEI. Trimming removed 4 bases at V and 3 bases at J, with 4 bases between. The full variable domain, rest sourced from reference TRBV2 and TRBJ2-7, is EPEVTQTPSHQVTQMGQEVILRCVPISNHLYFYWYRQILGQKVEFLVSFYNNEISEKSEIFDDQFSVERPDGSNFTLKIRSTKLEDSAMYFCASSANYEQYFGPGTRLTVT.

This clone was seen a handful of times. The gene calls are TRBV30 and TRBJ1-2; no reliable D call. Germline V gene sequence: CDR1 GTSNPN, CDR2 SVGIG (reference sequence). The CDR3 totals 13 residues. Deletions cut 0 bases from V and 8 bases from J, with 13 bases between. CDR3 bases: TGTGCCTGGAGTGTAGTTCGGCGAGAGGGCTACACCTTC. It translates to CAWSVVRREGYTF.

This clone was counted a few times. The chain couples TRBV6-1 to TRBJ2-2; D perhaps matches TRBD1 (5 bases). The germline V and J ends were trimmed by 3 bases and 6 bases, with 20 bases remaining between them. Germline CDR1 reads MNHNS; CDR2 reads SASEGT. The CDR3 has 17 residues. The CDR3 protein is CASSEIRVRPGAGELFF. Here the CDR3 DNA reads TGTGCCAGCAGTGAGATCAGGGTGAGACCCGGTGCCGGGGAGCTGTTTTTT.

The CDR3 nucleotides are TGCGCCAGCAGCGACCTAGGGGGGGCTTTCTTT. Translation: CASSDLGGAFF. The genes are TRBV5-1 and TRBJ1-1; perhaps TRBD1 as D (6 bases). Trimming stripped 4 bases from V and 11 bases from J, with 12 bases between. The germline CDR1 and CDR2 sequences are SGHRS and YFSETQ. The CDR3 covers 11 residues.

The V gene is TRBV4-3, the J gene TRBJ2-3; TRBD2 is a possible D gene (5 bases). The CDR3 consists of 14 residues. Trimming left V 5 bases short and J 7 bases short, with 16 bases between. Germline V gene lookup returns CDR1 LGHNA and CDR2 YSLEER. The CDR3 DNA sequence: TGCGCCAGCAGCAGGGAGTTGGGTCGGAATACGCAGTATTTT. This codes for CASSRELGRNTQYF.

This chain uses TRBV7-6 with TRBJ2-7; 7 nucleotides agree with TRBD2. The CDR3 runs to 14 residues. CDR1 SGHVS and CDR2 FNYEAQ come from the germline V gene. Unmatched junction bases numbered 5, after V lost 1 base and J lost 5 bases. This CDR3 reads CASSLGGGNDEQYF. The CDR3 coding sequence is TGTGCCAGCAGCTTAGGGGGAGGGAACGACGAGCAGTACTTC.

This sequence joins TRBV7-2 and TRBJ2-5, with 14 bases aligning to TRBD2. The CDR3 loop spans 16 amino acids. The V gene end was trimmed by 3 bases and the J gene end by 4 bases; junction bases not matched to a gene: 4. The germline CDR1 and CDR2 sequences are SGHTA and FQGNSA. CDR3 coding DNA: TGTGCCAGCAGCTTGGGACTAGCGGGAGTGGTAGAGACCCAGTACTTC. It specifies CASSLGLAGVVETQYF. The entire variable domain, with the rest obtained from reference TRBV7-2 and TRBJ2-5, is as follows: GAGVSQSPSNKVTEKGKDVELRCDPISGHTALYWYRQSLGQGLEFLIYFQGNSAPDKSGLPSDRFSAERTGGSVSTLTIQRTQQEDSAVYLCASSLGLAGVVETQYFGPGTRLLVL.

V and J are TRBV15 and TRBJ1-2; D might be TRBD1 (5 bases). Germline V gives CDR1 LNHNV, CDR2 YYDKDF (reference sequence). The V and J ends lost 1 base and 4 bases respectively, with 13 bases between them. The CDR3 runs to 15 residues. The chain's CDR3 is CATSRVGAFPYGYTF. The CDR3 DNA follows: TGTGCCACCAGCAGAGTTGGGGCTTTCCCCTATGGCTACACCTTC.

This clone appeared a few times. The CDR3 coding sequence is TGCGCCAGCAGCACCTTAGCGGGAGGAACAGATACGCAGTATTTT. Translating it yields CASSTLAGGTDTQYF. The chain combines TRBV5-1 with TRBJ2-3, with 10 nucleotides matching TRBD2. Germline CDR1 reads SGHRS; CDR2 reads YFSETQ. There are 15 residues in the CDR3. Trimming removed 4 bases from V and 3 bases from J; junction bases left unmatched: 5.

The gene calls are TRBV4-3 and TRBJ1-2; no clear D gene. This CDR3 has 15 amino acids. Germline V gene sequence: CDR1 LGHNA, CDR2 YSLEER. The germline V and J ends were trimmed by 0 bases and 2 bases, with 10 bases remaining between them. The CDR3 spells CASSQELGRNYGYTF. DNA of the CDR3: TGCGCCAGCAGCCAAGAGTTAGGGCGCAACTATGGCTACACCTTC.

This clone was detected a few times. The chain has TRBV15 and TRBJ2-6, with TRBD2 identical over 11 bases. This CDR3 is built from 19 residues. Germline CDR1 reads LNHNV; CDR2 reads YYDKDF (reference sequence). After removal of 5 bases from V and 0 bases from J, the junction contained 9 bases not matched to a gene. In DNA form, the CDR3 reads TGTGCCACCAGCTCTCCCGGGACTAGCGGTTACTCTGGGGCCAACGTCCTGACTTTC. Amino acid sequence: CATSSPGTSGYSGANVLTF.

At least ten counts were recorded for this clone. The chain recombines TRBV19 with TRBJ2-7, with TRBD1 identical over 10 bases. Unmatched junction bases numbered 8, after V lost 8 bases and J lost 4 bases. The germline V gene encodes CDR1 LNHDA and CDR2 SQIVND (reference sequence). This CDR3 region has 14 residues. In DNA form, the CDR3 reads TGTGCCAGTGCCAAAGGGACAGGGGAGTACGAGCAGTACTTC. This encodes CASAKGTGEYEQYF.

The chain has TRBV18 and TRBJ2-5; TRBD2 might be the D (6 bases). In germline, CDR1 is KGHSH, CDR2 LQKENI. V was pared by 6 bases and J by 2 bases, with 13 bases between. CDR3 size: 14 residues. CDR3 region: CASSRGLPQETQYF. Here the CDR3 DNA reads TGTGCCAGCTCCAGAGGACTACCGCAAGAGACCCAGTACTTC.

This clone has a handful of counts. The chain joins TRBV30 to TRBJ2-3; TRBD1 might be the D (6 bases). The germline V gene has CDR1 GTSNPN and CDR2 SVGIG (reference sequence). CDR3 size: 12 residues. V was trimmed by 7 bases and J by 7 bases, leaving 15 bases between them. The CDR3 sequence: CALTNRAYTQYF. CDR3 sequence (DNA): TGTGCCTTGACAAACAGGGCTTATACGCAGTATTTT.

As regards this clone: The junction and the germline gene differ at one end; a read error may be behind it. V gene TRBV28 combines with J gene TRBJ1-3; D call uncertain. The germline V gene has CDR1 MDHEN and CDR2 SYDVKM. The CDR3 totals 13 residues. The CDR3 here is CASSYPRSRQQDF. CDR3 in DNA: TGTGCCAGCAGTTATCCACGATCGCGGCAGCAGGATTTT. Drawing the rest from reference TRBV28 and TRBJ1-3, the complete variable domain is DVKVTQSSRYLVKRTGEKVFLECVQDMDHENMFWYRQDPGLGLRLIYFSYDVKMKEKGDIPEGYSVSREKKERFSLILESASTNQTSMYLCASSYPRSRQQDFGEGSWLTVV.

This clone showed up just once. The same CDR3 arises from other DNA sequences in this sample as well. The chain carries TRBV9 and TRBJ2-7, with 8 bases that match TRBD2. The germline CDR1 and CDR2 sequences are SGDLS and YYNGEE. CDR3 size: 14 residues. V lost 3 bases to trimming and J lost 1 base; unmatched junction nucleotides: 3. CDR3 DNA: TGTGCCAGCAGCGCGGGACTAGAGTCCTACGAGCAGTACTTC. Translating it yields CASSAGLESYEQYF.

The chain links TRBV5-5 to TRBJ2-7, with 11 bases fitting TRBD1. Germline trimming cut 5 bases from V and 0 bases from J; bases unmatched to any gene: 7. The CDR3 totals 16 residues. Germline CDR1 is SGHKS and CDR2 is YYEKEE (reference sequence). This chain's CDR3 is CASRNPGTGGSYEQYF. CDR3 bases: TGTGCCAGCAGAAATCCCGGGACAGGGGGCTCCTACGAGCAGTACTTC.

The V gene is TRBV2, the J gene TRBJ2-4, with TRBD2 matching over 12 bases. The CDR3 is made up of 16 amino acids. Germline CDR1 is SNHLY and CDR2 is FYNNEI. V lost 7 bases to trimming and J lost 0 bases; unmatched junction nucleotides: 4. CDR3 residues: CASTTSGGIAKNIQYF. Here the CDR3 DNA reads TGTGCCAGCACGACTAGCGGGGGAATAGCCAAAAACATTCAGTACTTC.

In its sample, this clone was seen a few times. This chain uses TRBV2 with TRBJ1-5, with D tentatively TRBD1 (5 bases). The CDR3 contains 13 residues. The V and J ends lost 4 bases and 3 bases respectively, with 7 bases between them. CDR1 and CDR2 (germline): SNHLY, FYNNEI. CDR3 sequence (DNA): TGTGCCAGCAGTGTCAGGGACAATCAGCCCCAGCATTTT. Translating it yields CASSVRDNQPQHF.

This sequence joins TRBV5-1 and TRBJ2-1, with 9 bases that match TRBD2. The trim removed 0 bases at V and 9 bases at J, leaving 13 bases unmatched. Germline-derived CDR1 and CDR2 are SGHRS and YFSETQ. The CDR3 has 17 amino acids. CDR3 loop: CASSLGAGGPIDIEQFF. The DNA for the CDR3 is TGCGCCAGCAGCTTGGGTGCGGGAGGGCCAATAGATATTGAGCAGTTCTTC.

The CDR3 here is CASSLWAGRETQYF. In DNA, the CDR3 is TGTGCCAGCAGCCTCTGGGCGGGAAGGGAGACCCAGTACTTC. The J gene is TRBJ2-5, the V gene TRBV5-4, with D possibly TRBD2 on 6 matching bases. Germline values: CDR1 SGHNT, CDR2 YYREEE (reference sequence). V gave up 4 bases and J gave up 5 bases, with 15 bases separating them. This CDR3 comprises 14 residues.

This chain joins TRBV5-1 and TRBJ1-4, with D maybe TRBD1 (6 bases). Germline V gene data show CDR1 as SGHRS and CDR2 as YFSETQ. V lost 5 bases and J lost 5, with 16 bases in between. The CDR3 sequence is 15 residues long. CDR3 coding DNA: TGCGCCAGCAGTCTCGGACAGCACTTCAATGAAAAACTGTTTTTT. Protein product: CASSLGQHFNEKLFF.

V usage is TRBV11-1 and J usage is TRBJ1-3; D not resolved. V lost 2 bases to trimming and J lost 8 bases, with 10 bases between them. Germline V gene sequence: CDR1 SGHAT, CDR2 FQDESV (reference sequence). This CDR3 has 13 residues. CDR3 in amino acids: CASSLRPGDTIYF. DNA for the CDR3: TGTGCCAGCAGCTTACGGCCGGGAGACACCATATATTTT. Together with reference TRBV11-1 and TRBJ1-3, the CDR3 gives the full variable domain: EAEVAQSPRYKITEKSQAVAFWCDPISGHATLYWYRQILGQGPELLVQFQDESVVDDSQLPKDRFSAERLKGVDSTLKIQPAELGDSAMYLCASSLRPGDTIYFGEGSWLTVV.